This is a list of T cell receptor beta chains from one sample in a study of blood T cell repertoires in COVID-19. Profiling relied on immunoSEQ multiplex PCR, and the TCRdb table lists in-frame clones only, not all of them. The sample shows some 78,000 clones, 70% to 90% of them seen only once. The sample was peripheral blood. These receptors all stem from a middle-aged man with active or convalescent COVID-19. Each CDR3 is given with its conserved first and last residue. Fields, in order: CDR3 length, V gene, clone size, J gene, D gene, CDR3 protein, CDR3 DNA. The D gene is left open where the match is weak. The size of a clone is reported for some rows only, either as once, few or many, or as a class for expanded clones.

>15|TRBV5-1|.|TRBJ1-2|.
CASSLARGSADGYTF
TGCGCCAGCAGCTTGGCCAGAGGGTCAGCCGATGGCTACACCTTC
>16|TRBV5-5|.|TRBJ1-1|.
CASSPRGEGVNTEAFF
TGTGCCAGCAGCCCACGGGGGGAAGGGGTGAACACTGAAGCTTTCTTT
>15|TRBV5-8|.|TRBJ1-2|.
CASSLYYLGSDGYTF
TGTGCCAGCAGCTTGTATTATCTGGGGAGTGATGGCTACACCTTC
>14|TRBV5-5|.|TRBJ1-1|.
CASSGGTGNTEAFF
TGTGCCAGCAGCGGCGGGACTGGGAACACTGAAGCTTTCTTT
>11|TRBV28|.|TRBJ1-1|.
CASSFRTEAFF
TGTGCCAGCAGTTTCCGGACTGAAGCTTTCTTT
>14|TRBV6-5|.|TRBJ2-2|.
CASSRGTVTGELFF
TGTGCCAGCAGCCGCGGGACAGTCACCGGGGAGCTGTTTTTT
>13|TRBV10-3|.|TRBJ1-4|.
CAIRAQGDEKLFF
TGTGCCATCAGGGCACAGGGTGATGAAAAACTGTTTTTT
>15|TRBV12-5|.|TRBJ2-7|TRBD1
CASATGTEVVYEQYF
TGTGCTAGTGCCACCGGGACAGAAGTAGTTTACGAGCAGTACTTC
>13|TRBV29-1|.|TRBJ2-5|.
CSVSFTRQETQYF
TGCAGCGTTTCGTTTACCAGACAAGAGACCCAGTACTTC
>15|TRBV11-2|.|TRBJ2-5|.
CASSLDWALYETQYF
TGTGCCAGCAGCTTAGATTGGGCGTTGTATGAGACCCAGTACTTC
>17|TRBV6-6|.|TRBJ2-1|TRBD2
CASSRPGTSGRAGEQFF
TGTGCCAGCAGTCGTCCCGGGACTAGCGGGAGGGCCGGTGAGCAGTTCTTC
>14|TRBV28|.|TRBJ1-5|.
CASSSKWEAQPQHF
TGTGCCAGCAGTAGTAAATGGGAGGCTCAGCCCCAGCATTTT
>15|TRBV7-7|.|TRBJ2-1|TRBD2
CASSATSGGADEQFF
TGTGCCAGCAGCGCGACTAGCGGGGGGGCCGATGAGCAGTTCTTC
>16|TRBV5-4|.|TRBJ2-1|TRBD2
CASSWGLAGGYNEQFF
TGTGCCAGCAGCTGGGGACTAGCGGGAGGGTACAATGAGCAGTTCTTC
>16|TRBV7-2|.|TRBJ1-5|.
CASSFGGRDSNQPQHF
TGTGCCAGCAGCTTCGGGGGGCGCGATAGCAATCAGCCCCAGCATTTT
>16|TRBV10-1|few|TRBJ1-2|.
CASSKSSTTLNYGYTF
TGCGCCAGCAGTAAGTCGTCGACTACCCTTAACTATGGCTACACCTTC
>13|TRBV6-5|.|TRBJ2-3|.
CASSLGGTDTQYF
TGTGCCAGCAGCCTAGGGGGCACAGATACGCAGTATTTT
>14|TRBV3-1/TRBV3-2|.|TRBJ1-1|.
CASSQAGVNTEAFF
TGTGCCAGCAGCCAGGCAGGGGTGAACACTGAAGCTTTCTTT
>16|TRBV2|.|TRBJ1-4|.
CASSLRQLSTNEKLFF
TGTGCCAGCAGCCTTAGACAGCTCTCAACTAATGAAAAACTGTTTTTT
>17|TRBV27|.|TRBJ2-6|.
CASSLFRGLSGANVLTF
TGTGCCAGCAGTTTGTTCAGGGGCCTCTCTGGGGCCAACGTCCTGACTTTC
>15|TRBV4-3|.|TRBJ2-5|.
CASSQSGDPRETQYF
TGCGCCAGCAGCCAATCGGGGGACCCCCGGGAGACCCAGTACTTC
>13|TRBV7-6|.|TRBJ2-1|TRBD2
CASSRLAGGEQFF
TGTGCCAGCAGCCGACTAGCGGGAGGCGAGCAGTTCTTC
>13|TRBV5-1|few|TRBJ1-2|.
CASSLEGRYGYTF
TGCGCCAGCAGCTTGGAGGGGAGGTATGGCTACACCTTC
>14|TRBV7-2|.|TRBJ2-7|TRBD2
CASSLGGTTYEQYF
TGTGCCAGCAGCTTAGGGGGGACTACCTACGAGCAGTACTTC
>16|TRBV3-1/TRBV3-2|.|TRBJ2-7|TRBD2
CASSQEGTSVSYEQYF
TGTGCCAGCAGCCAAGAAGGGACTAGCGTTTCCTACGAGCAGTACTTC
>17|TRBV5-1|.|TRBJ2-1|.
CASSFLWRDSLRNEQFF
.
>16|TRBV5-1|.|TRBJ2-3|TRBD2
CASSLVLAGDTDTQYF
TGCGCCAGCAGCTTGGTACTAGCGGGGGACACAGATACGCAGTATTTT
>13|TRBV9|.|TRBJ1-4|.
CASIWQTNEKLFF
TGTGCCAGCATATGGCAGACAAATGAAAAACTGTTTTTT
>15|TRBV6-2/TRBV6-3|.|TRBJ2-7|TRBD1
CASSYEPGTDYEQYF
TGTGCCAGCAGTTACGAACCCGGGACAGACTACGAGCAGTACTTC
>13|TRBV15|.|TRBJ1-1|.
CATSRYRGTEAFF
TGTGCCACCAGCAGGTACAGAGGGACTGAAGCTTTCTTT
>17|TRBV5-5|.|TRBJ2-5|TRBD2
CASSLGTSGGALETQYF
TGTGCCAGCAGCTTGGGGACTAGCGGGGGGGCCTTGGAGACCCAGTACTTC
>14|TRBV7-9|.|TRBJ2-7|.
CASEGGTSPYEQYF
TGTGCCAGCGAGGGGGGGACATCACCCTACGAGCAGTACTTC
>17|TRBV7-2|.|TRBJ2-1|TRBD2
CASSISRTSGRKDEQFF
TGTGCCAGCAGCATCAGTCGGACTAGCGGGAGGAAAGATGAGCAGTTCTTC
>16|TRBV5-4|.|TRBJ2-7|TRBD2
CASSSSFTSGSFEQYF
TGTGCCAGCAGCTCAAGTTTTACTAGCGGGAGTTTCGAGCAGTACTTC
>13|TRBV19|.|TRBJ1-2|.
CASSVTGSGGYTF
TGTGCCAGTAGTGTCACAGGGTCGGGTGGCTACACCTTC
>16|TRBV3-1/TRBV3-2|.|TRBJ1-5|.
CASSQGSRVGNQPQHF
TGTGCCAGCAGCCAAGGATCCAGGGTCGGCAATCAGCCCCAGCATTTT